Only a few counts were recorded for the clone carrying this T cell receptor beta chain. The antigen is unknown. The sample is drawn from a study of T-cell memory formation after mild COVID-19. Study-wide background: TCR clusters mostly belonged to single donors. The study, taken as a whole, reports: Within pre-infection memory, some responding clones were found, suggesting cross-reactive memory joined. CD8+ contracting clones occupied EMRA, while CD4+ ones occupied mainly CM and EM. A second wave of clones peaked on day 37, and their SARS-CoV-2 specificity went unconfirmed.

Germline lookup yields CDR1 MNHEY and CDR2 SMNVEV (reference sequence). This CDR3 comprises 11 residues. Trimming pared 5 bases from V and 5 bases from J, leaving 3 bases between. Via MiXCR, TCRdb re-called the 5' RACE reads, giving one row per CDR3 protein. The data hold over 55,000 distinct CDR3 sequences, with more than 8% observed a single time. The sequenced material came from PBMCs or a T cell subset sorted from them (not recorded which). The rearrangement joins TRBV27 to TRBJ2-2; D unresolved. The source is a man aged 18-30 years who had mild COVID-19 (a few samples of this study predate the infection). Cell type and time point are not known. The chain's CDR3 is CASSRTGELFF. The DNA for the CDR3 is TGTGCCAGCAGTCGGACCGGGGAGCTGTTTTTT.